The 4 T cell receptor beta chains presented below share a single source sample, sequenced in a study of CD8+ T cells in alopecia areata. Extracted from the samples, RNA was reverse transcribed into cDNA to serve as the sequencing template. TCRdb's table, derived via immunoSEQ multiplex PCR, lists solely in-frame clones and lacks some. This repertoire shows 110,000 or so clones, 50% to 75% found once; its top ten account for 25% to 30%. Regarding treatment: oral pan-JAK inhibitor, 5-10 mg twice daily. Sequences were derived from CD8+ T cells sorted from blood, sampled at week 4, from a patient treated with tofacitinib. Source of these receptors: a human donor with alopecia areata.

This chain joins TRBV10-3 and TRBJ1-5, with a weak D call TRBD1 (5 bases). The CDR3 is 13 amino acids. V gave up 5 bases and J gave up 4 bases, with 9 bases separating them. CDR1 and CDR2 from the germline V gene are ENHRY and SYGVKD. DNA of the CDR3: TGTGCCATCAGTACAGGAGAGAATCAGCCCCAGCATTTT. Amino acid sequence: CAISTGENQPQHF.

The chain combines TRBV30 with TRBJ1-2; 7 positions agree with TRBD1. J lost 2 bases, V lost 3 bases, and 0 bases had no gene match. The CDR3 loop spans 12 amino acids. Germline lookup yields CDR1 GTSNPN and CDR2 SVGIG (reference sequence). CDR3 nucleotides: TGTGCCTGGAGGGGACAGAACTATGGCTACACCTTC. Protein: CAWRGQNYGYTF.

This chain joins TRBV7-9 and TRBJ2-7; tentative D call: TRBD2 (6 bases). Germline values: CDR1 SEHNR, CDR2 FQNEAQ (reference sequence). The V end lost 5 bases, the J end lost 6 bases, and 8 bases lay between the germline ends. The length of the CDR3 is 11 residues. The CDR3 DNA sequence: TGTGCCAGCAGCGCCGGGGGCGAGCAGTACTTC. Translating it yields CASSAGGEQYF.

The J gene is TRBJ2-6, the V gene TRBV29-1; D is uncertain. The CDR3 length is 13 residues. The V gene lost 4 bases and the J gene lost 0 bases, with 4 bases spanning the gap. Germline values: CDR1 SQVTM, CDR2 ANQGSEA. CDR3 region: CSVAGSGANVLTF. CDR3 coding DNA: TGCAGCGTTGCCGGCTCTGGGGCCAACGTCCTGACTTTC. Drawing the rest from reference TRBV29-1 and TRBJ2-6, the complete variable domain is SAVISQKPSRDICQRGTSLTIQCQVDSQVTMMFWYRQQPGQSLTLIATANQGSEATYESGFVIDKFPISRPNLTFSTLTVSNMSPEDSSIYLCSVAGSGANVLTFGAGSRLTVL.